This entry is about one T cell receptor (beta chain). What it binds is unknown. The record originates from a study of response to subunit inactivated influenza vaccine. Study observations and caveats: That few new T cells are recruited by each seasonal influenza vaccination was the authors' suggestion.

TCRdb reprocessed the RT-PCR reads with MiXCR, giving one entry per CDR3 protein. The sample lists about 500,000 distinct CDR3 sequences, approximately 6.9% seen once, with less than 15% in the top ten. Germline CDR1 is DFQATT and CDR2 is SNEGSKA (reference sequence). V dropped 4 bases and J dropped 5 bases, with 21 bases sitting between them. This CDR3 has 16 residues. This chain links TRBV20-1 with TRBJ2-1; maybe TRBD1 (6 bases). The sequence derives from a man aged 50 to 69 who received an inactivated influenza vaccine. Here the sequenced sample was PBMCs from blood, taken around 25 months after vaccination. CDR3 protein: CSATTPDGQLNNEQFF. CDR3 bases: TGCAGTGCTACCACCCCCGACGGACAGTTAAACAATGAGCAGTTCTTC.